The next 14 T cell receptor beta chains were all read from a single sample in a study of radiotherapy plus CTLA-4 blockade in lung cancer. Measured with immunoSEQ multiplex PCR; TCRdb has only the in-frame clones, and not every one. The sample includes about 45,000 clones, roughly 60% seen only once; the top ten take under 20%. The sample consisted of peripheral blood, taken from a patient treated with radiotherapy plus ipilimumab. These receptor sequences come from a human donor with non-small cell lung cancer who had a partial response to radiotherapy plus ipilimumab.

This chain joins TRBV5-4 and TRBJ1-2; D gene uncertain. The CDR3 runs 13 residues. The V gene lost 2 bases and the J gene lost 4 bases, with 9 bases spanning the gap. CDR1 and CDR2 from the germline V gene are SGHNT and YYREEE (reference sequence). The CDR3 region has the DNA TGTGCCAGCAGCTTTGCGAACAGCTATGGCTACACCTTC. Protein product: CASSFANSYGYTF.

The CDR3 protein is CASSLSGGTSTDTQYF. In DNA form, the CDR3 reads TGTGCCAGCAGCTTAAGTGGAGGCACTAGCACAGATACGCAGTATTTT. The V and J genes are TRBV7-3 and TRBJ2-3, with D tentatively TRBD2 (5 bases). Trimming stripped 1 base from V and 0 bases from J, with 11 bases between. CDR1 and CDR2 (germline): SGHTA, FQGTGA. There are 16 residues in the CDR3.

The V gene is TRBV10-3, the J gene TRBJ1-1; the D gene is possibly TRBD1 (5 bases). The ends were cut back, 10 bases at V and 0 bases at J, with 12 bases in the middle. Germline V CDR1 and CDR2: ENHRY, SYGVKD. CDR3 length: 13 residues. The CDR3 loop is CATATAMNTEAFF. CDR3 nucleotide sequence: TGTGCCACCGCGACAGCGATGAACACTGAAGCTTTCTTT.

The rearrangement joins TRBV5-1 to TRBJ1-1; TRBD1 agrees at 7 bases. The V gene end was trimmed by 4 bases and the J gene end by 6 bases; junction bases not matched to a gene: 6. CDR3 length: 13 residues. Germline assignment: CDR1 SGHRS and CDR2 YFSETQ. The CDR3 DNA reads TGCGCCAGCAGCCAACAAGGGACAGCTGAAGCTTTCTTT. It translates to CASSQQGTAEAFF.

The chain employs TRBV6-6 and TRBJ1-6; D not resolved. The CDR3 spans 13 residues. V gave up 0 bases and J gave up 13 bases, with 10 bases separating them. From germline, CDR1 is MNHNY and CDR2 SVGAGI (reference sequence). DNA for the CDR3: TGTGCCAGCAGTTACTCCCCAGGCCAGCCCCTCCACTTT. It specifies CASSYSPGQPLHF.

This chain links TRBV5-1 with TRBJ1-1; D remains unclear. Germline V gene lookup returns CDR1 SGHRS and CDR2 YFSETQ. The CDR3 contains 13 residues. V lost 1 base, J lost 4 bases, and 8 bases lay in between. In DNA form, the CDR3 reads TGCGCCAGCAGCTTGCCGGGTGCCACTGAAGCTTTCTTT. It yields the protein CASSLPGATEAFF.

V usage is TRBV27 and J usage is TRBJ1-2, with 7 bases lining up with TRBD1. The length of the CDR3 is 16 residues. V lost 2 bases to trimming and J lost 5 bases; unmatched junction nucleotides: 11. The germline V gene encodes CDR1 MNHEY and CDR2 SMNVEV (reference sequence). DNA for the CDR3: TGTGCCAGCAGTTTACACAGGGGCATCCCCATTTATGGCTACACCTTC. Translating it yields CASSLHRGIPIYGYTF.

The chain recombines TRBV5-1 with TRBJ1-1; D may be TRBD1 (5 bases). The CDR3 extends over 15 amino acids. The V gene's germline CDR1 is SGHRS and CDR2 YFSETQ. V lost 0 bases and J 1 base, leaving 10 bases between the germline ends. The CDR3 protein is CASSLAIGANTEAFF. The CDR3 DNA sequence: TGCGCCAGCAGCTTGGCCATAGGGGCGAACACTGAAGCTTTCTTT. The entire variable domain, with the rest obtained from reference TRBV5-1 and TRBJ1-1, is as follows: KAGVTQTPRYLIKTRGQQVTLSCSPISGHRSVSWYQQTPGQGLQFLFEYFSETQRNKGNFPGRFSGRQFSNSRSEMNVSTLELGDSALYLCASSLAIGANTEAFFGQGTRLTVV.

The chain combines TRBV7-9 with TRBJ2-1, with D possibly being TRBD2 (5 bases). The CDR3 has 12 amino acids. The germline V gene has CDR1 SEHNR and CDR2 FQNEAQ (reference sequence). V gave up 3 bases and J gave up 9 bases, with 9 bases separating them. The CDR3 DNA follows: TGTGCCAGCAGCTTCGGGAAATTTGAGCAGTTCTTC. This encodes CASSFGKFEQFF.

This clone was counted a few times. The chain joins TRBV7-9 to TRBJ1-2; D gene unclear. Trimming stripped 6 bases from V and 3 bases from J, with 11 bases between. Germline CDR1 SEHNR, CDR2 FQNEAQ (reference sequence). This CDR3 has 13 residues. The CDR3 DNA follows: TGTGCCAGCAGACCGGGAGGTGACTATGGCTACACCTTC. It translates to CASRPGGDYGYTF.

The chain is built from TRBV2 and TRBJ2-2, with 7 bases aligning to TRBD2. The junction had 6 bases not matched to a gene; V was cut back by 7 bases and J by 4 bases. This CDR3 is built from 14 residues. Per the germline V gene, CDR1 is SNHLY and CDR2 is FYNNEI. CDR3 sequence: CASKERGITGELFF. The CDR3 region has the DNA TGTGCCAGCAAGGAGCGGGGTATCACCGGGGAGCTGTTTTTT.

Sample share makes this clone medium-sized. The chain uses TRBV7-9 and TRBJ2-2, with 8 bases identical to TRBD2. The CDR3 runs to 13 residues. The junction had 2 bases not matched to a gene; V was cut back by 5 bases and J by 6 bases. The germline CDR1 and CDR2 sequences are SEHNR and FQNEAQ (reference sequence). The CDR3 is CASSGGGPGELFF. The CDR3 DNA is TGTGCCAGCAGCGGCGGGGGGCCCGGGGAGCTGTTTTTT.

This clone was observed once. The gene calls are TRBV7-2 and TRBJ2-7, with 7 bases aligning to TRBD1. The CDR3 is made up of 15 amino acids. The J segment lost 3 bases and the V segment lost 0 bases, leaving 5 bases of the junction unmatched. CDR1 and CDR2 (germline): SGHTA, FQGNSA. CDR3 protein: CASSLAGTANYEQYF. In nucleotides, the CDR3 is TGTGCCAGCAGCTTAGCGGGGACAGCTAACTACGAGCAGTACTTC.

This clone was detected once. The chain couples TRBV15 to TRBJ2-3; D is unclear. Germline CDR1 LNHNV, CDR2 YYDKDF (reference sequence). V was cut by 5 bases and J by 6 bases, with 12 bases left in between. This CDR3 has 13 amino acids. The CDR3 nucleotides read TGTGCCACCAGCTACCGCCGTCGGGATACGCAGTATTTT. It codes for CATSYRRRDTQYF.